One T cell receptor beta chain is described in this entry. The junction departs from the called germline gene at one end, perhaps through a read error. This specimen comes from a study of blood T cell repertoires in COVID-19. The protocol was immunoSEQ multiplex PCR, while the TCRdb copy is restricted to in-frame clones and leaves out a portion. The data show 37,000 or so clones, approximately 86% seen once. Sequencing was carried out using peripheral blood. The clonotype comes from a human donor in a cohort sampled during active COVID-19.

This CDR3 is CASSTRTGRLVF. In DNA form, the CDR3 reads TGTGCCAGCAGTACGCGGACAGGGAGGTTGGTCTTC. This chain connects TRBV12-3 or TRBV12-4 to TRBJ2-4; 8 nucleotides agree with TRBD1. This CDR3 contains 12 residues.